This T cell receptor beta chain is drawn from a study of CD8+ T cells in alopecia areata. Overall study context: Each recipient was a roughly 7-11-week-old female C3H/HeJ mouse given skin from a roughly 6-13-month-old C3H/HeJ donor with spontaneous alopecia.

Extraction and reverse transcription of RNA yielded cDNA as the sequencing template. TCRdb's table, derived via immunoSEQ multiplex PCR, lists solely in-frame clones and lacks some. There are about 270,000 clones in the sample, none observed a single time. There are 15 residues in the CDR3. The V end lost 5 bases, the J end lost 3 bases, and 11 bases lay between the germline ends. Looked up from germline, CDR1 is NSQYPW and CDR2 is LRSPGD (reference sequence). Using CD4, CD8alpha, NKG2D, NKG2ACE and other markers, pooled cutaneous lymph node cells were sorted. Regarding the study as a whole: When scalp samples are sequenced, resident alphabeta T cells of normal skin are also captured.

To note about this clone: The antigen is unknown. These gene names are mouse names. The CDR3 extends 3 residues past the end of the read, so its final part is completed from the germline J gene. The sample carries other DNA sequences with the same CDR3.

Sequencing used CD4+ T cells sorted from a lymph node. V gene TRBV1 combines with J gene TRBJ1-6; D might be TRBD1 (6 bases). Being an ORF, TRBJ1-6 has a function that is uncertain. The TCR was taken from a C3H/HeJ mouse with alopecia areata. MHC haplotype: H2-k. The CDR3 protein is CTCSPRDNYNSPLYF. The sequenced CDR3 bases are TGCACCTGCAGTCCCCGGGACAACTATAATTCGCCC.